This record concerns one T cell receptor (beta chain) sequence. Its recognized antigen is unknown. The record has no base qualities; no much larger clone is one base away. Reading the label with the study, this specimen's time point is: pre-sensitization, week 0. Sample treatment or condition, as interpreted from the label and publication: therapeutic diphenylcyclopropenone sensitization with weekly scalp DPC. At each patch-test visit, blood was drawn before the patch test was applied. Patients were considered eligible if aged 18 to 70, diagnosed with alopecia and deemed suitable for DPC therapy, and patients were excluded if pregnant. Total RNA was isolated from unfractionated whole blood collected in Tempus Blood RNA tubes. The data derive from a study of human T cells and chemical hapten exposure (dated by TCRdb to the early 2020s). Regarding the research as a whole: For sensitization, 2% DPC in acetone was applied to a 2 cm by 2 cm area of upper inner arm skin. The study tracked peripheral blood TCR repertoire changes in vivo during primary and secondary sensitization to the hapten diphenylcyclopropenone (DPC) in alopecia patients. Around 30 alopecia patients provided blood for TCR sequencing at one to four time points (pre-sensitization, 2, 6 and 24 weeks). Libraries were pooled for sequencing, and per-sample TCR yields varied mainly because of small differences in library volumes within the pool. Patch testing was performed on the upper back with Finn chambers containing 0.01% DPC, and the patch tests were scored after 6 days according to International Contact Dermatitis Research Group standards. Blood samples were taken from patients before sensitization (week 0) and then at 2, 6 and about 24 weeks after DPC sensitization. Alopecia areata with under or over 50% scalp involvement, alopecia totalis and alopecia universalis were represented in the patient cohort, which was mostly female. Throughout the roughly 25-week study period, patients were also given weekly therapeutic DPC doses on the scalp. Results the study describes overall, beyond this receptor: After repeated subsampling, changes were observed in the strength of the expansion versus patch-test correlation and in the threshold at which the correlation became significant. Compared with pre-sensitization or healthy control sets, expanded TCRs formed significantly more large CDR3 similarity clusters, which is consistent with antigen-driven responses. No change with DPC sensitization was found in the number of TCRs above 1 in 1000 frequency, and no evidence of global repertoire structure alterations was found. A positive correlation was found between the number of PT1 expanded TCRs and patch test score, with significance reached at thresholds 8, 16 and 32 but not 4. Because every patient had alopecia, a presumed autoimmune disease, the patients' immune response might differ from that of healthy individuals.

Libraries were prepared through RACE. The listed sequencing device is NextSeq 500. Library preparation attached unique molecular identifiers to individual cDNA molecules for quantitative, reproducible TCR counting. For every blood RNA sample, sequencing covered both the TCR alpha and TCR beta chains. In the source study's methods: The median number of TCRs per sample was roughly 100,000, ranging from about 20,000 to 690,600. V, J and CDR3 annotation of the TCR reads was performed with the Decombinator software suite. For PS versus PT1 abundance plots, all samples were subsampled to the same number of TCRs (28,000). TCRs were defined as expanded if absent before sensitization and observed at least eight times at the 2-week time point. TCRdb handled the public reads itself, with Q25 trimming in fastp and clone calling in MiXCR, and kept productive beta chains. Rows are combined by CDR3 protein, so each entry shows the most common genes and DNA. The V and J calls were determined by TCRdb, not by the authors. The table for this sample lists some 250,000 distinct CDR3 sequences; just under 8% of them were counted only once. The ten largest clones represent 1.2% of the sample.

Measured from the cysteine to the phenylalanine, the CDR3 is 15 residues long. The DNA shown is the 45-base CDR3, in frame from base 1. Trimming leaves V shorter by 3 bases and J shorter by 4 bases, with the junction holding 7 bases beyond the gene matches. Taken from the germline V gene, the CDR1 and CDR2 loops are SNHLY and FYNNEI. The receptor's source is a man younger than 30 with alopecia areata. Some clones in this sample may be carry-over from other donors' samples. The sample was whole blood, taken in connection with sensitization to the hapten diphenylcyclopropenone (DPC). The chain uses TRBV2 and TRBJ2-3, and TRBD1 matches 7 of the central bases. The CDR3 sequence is CASSEVQGSPDTQYF. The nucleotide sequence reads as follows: TGTGCCAGCAGTGAGGTACAGGGGAGCCCAGATACGCAGTATTTT.